This T cell receptor beta chain originates from a study of technical replicates of blood from several donors. Here immunoSEQ multiplex PCR was the method, and the copy in TCRdb shows in-frame clones only, minus some. The profile shows about 68,000 clones, around 97% of them singletons. The CDR3 length is 19 residues. J gave up 1 base and V 1 base, and 13 bases lay outside the gene matches. The V gene's germline CDR1 is MGHRA and CDR2 YSYEKL. Sequences were obtained from T cells isolated from PBMCs. The V call is TRBV4-1, the J call TRBJ1-2; TRBD1 aligns across 9 bases. The TCR sequence derives from a human donor in good health. The CDR3 spells CASSQVHLPGTGSNYGYTF. The CDR3 nucleotides read TGCGCCAGCAGCCAAGTTCACTTGCCCGGGACAGGGAGTAACTATGGCTACACCTTC.